The 25 T cell receptor beta chains presented below share a single source sample, sequenced in a study of blood T cell repertoires in COVID-19. Produced via immunoSEQ multiplex PCR; TCRdb's table is partial and in-frame only. The table lists 200,000 to 250,000 clones, 80% to 95% of them singletons. Sequencing input: peripheral blood. These receptors were collected from a man in his sixties with COVID-19, enrolled during active disease.

In DNA, the CDR3 is TGTGCCAGCAGACAGAGCTACGAGCAGTACTTC. Translating gives CASRQSYEQYF. The chain carries TRBV6-5 and TRBJ2-7; the D is unclear. Trimming took off 6 bases at V and 3 bases at J, with 6 bases between the two ends. The CDR3 runs 11 residues. The germline V gene encodes CDR1 MNHEY and CDR2 SVGAGI.

This chain connects TRBV7-8 to TRBJ2-5; 9 bases line up with TRBD2. The J segment lost 6 bases and the V segment lost 2 bases, leaving 7 bases of the junction unmatched. The CDR3 is 15 residues long. CDR1 and CDR2 (germline): SGHVS, FQNEAQ. As DNA, the CDR3 is TGTGCCAGCAGCTTATCCGGGACTAGCCAGAAGACCCAGTACTTC. It yields the protein CASSLSGTSQKTQYF.

This rearrangement joins TRBV30 to TRBJ2-3, with TRBD2 matching over 8 bases. There are 18 residues in the CDR3. CDR1 is GTSNPN and CDR2 is SVGIG in the germline V gene (reference sequence). V gave up 1 base and J gave up 4 bases; unmatched junction bases: 16. The CDR3 region has the DNA TGTGCCTGGAGTGCGAGGGTTGGGAGCGGGGGATGGTCAGATACGCAGTATTTT. Protein product: CAWSARVGSGGWSDTQYF. The full variable domain, with the rest looked up from reference TRBV30 and TRBJ2-3, is SQTIHQWPATLVQPVGSPLSLECTVEGTSNPNLYWYRQAAGRGLQLLFYSVGIGQISSEVPQNLSASRPQDRQFILSSKKLLLSDSGFYLCAWSARVGSGGWSDTQYFGPGTRLTVL.

V and J are TRBV18 and TRBJ1-2; 7 positions agree with TRBD1. The V gene's germline CDR1 is KGHSH and CDR2 LQKENI. The CDR3 runs to 13 residues. Trimming cost V 6 bases and J 3 bases; bases outside gene matches: 4. The CDR3 bases are TGTGCCAGCTCCTTCGACAGGGACTATGGCTACACCTTC. It codes for CASSFDRDYGYTF.

V usage is TRBV7-2 and J usage is TRBJ2-5, with 7 bases identical to TRBD1. Germline V gives CDR1 SGHTA, CDR2 FQGNSA. V shed 1 base, J shed 5 bases, and the junction held 16 bases outside the gene matches. This CDR3 is 18 amino acids long. The CDR3 here is CASSLGHVRQGVFETQYF. The CDR3 coding sequence is TGTGCCAGCAGCTTAGGGCACGTCAGACAGGGTGTGTTTGAGACCCAGTACTTC.

The rearrangement links TRBV27 to TRBJ1-2, with 9 positions matching TRBD1. There are 12 residues in the CDR3. Losses at the gene ends were 8 bases for V and 4 bases for J; bases not matched to a gene: 2. CDR1 MNHEY and CDR2 SMNVEV come from the germline V gene (reference sequence). CDR3 amino acids: CASWDRAYGYTF. The DNA for the CDR3 is TGTGCCAGCTGGGACAGGGCCTATGGCTACACCTTC.

The chain combines TRBV6-2 or TRBV6-3 with TRBJ2-2; 7 nucleotides align to TRBD1. The CDR3 sequence is 17 residues long. Germline V gives CDR1 MNHEY, CDR2 SVGEGT. V shed 4 bases and J 0 bases; nucleotides not matched to a gene: 8. CDR3 loop: CASSLGQFTANTGELFF. CDR3 in DNA: TGTGCCAGCAGTTTGGGACAGTTTACCGCGAACACCGGGGAGCTGTTTTTT.

The chain joins TRBV24-1 to TRBJ1-2, with 8 positions matching TRBD1. The CDR3 extends over 16 amino acids. J gave up 8 bases and V 2 bases, and 12 bases lay outside the gene matches. Germline lookup yields CDR1 KGHDR and CDR2 SFDVKD. This chain's CDR3 is CATSDSAGGALKGYTF. DNA of the CDR3: TGTGCCACCAGTGATTCGGCAGGGGGCGCTTTGAAGGGCTACACCTTC.

The chain carries TRBV24-1 and TRBJ2-1, with D possibly TRBD2 on 6 matching bases. This CDR3 comprises 14 residues. V was shortened by 7 bases and J by 2 bases, with 11 bases between the two germline ends. Germline V gives CDR1 KGHDR, CDR2 SFDVKD. CDR3 loop: CATRGGGPYNEQFF. The CDR3 nucleotides are TGTGCCACCAGGGGGGGTGGACCCTACAATGAGCAGTTCTTC.

The V gene is TRBV5-6, the J gene TRBJ2-1; 10 bases match TRBD2. This CDR3 is 18 amino acids long. J lost 6 bases, V lost 4 bases, and 16 bases had no gene match. CDR1 is SGHDT, CDR2 YYEEEE, per germline. The CDR3 DNA reads as TGTGCCAGCAGCCTGGGGGCAGCGGGAGGGCCATTGGCCAATGAGCAGTTCTTC. Translation: CASSLGAAGGPLANEQFF.

The chain links TRBV6-1 to TRBJ1-2, with 7 bases fitting TRBD1. V gave up 3 bases and J gave up 4 bases; unmatched junction bases: 5. CDR1 and CDR2 (germline): MNHNS, SASEGT. This CDR3 comprises 14 residues. CDR3 DNA sequence: TGTGCCAGCAGTGATGGGGGACAGATCTATGGCTACACCTTC. This sequence encodes CASSDGGQIYGYTF.

The chain is built from TRBV15 and TRBJ2-5; TRBD2 matches 10 bases. The CDR3 is 14 amino acids. The germline gives CDR1 LNHNV, CDR2 YYDKDF (reference sequence). The ends lost 6 bases at V and 2 bases at J; junction bases unmatched: 3. The CDR3 coding sequence is TGTGCCACCAGACTAGCGGGGTTTCAAGAGACCCAGTACTTC. Amino acids: CATRLAGFQETQYF.

This sequence joins TRBV19 and TRBJ1-5, with D perhaps TRBD1 (6 bases). V gave up 5 bases and J gave up 1 base, with 12 bases separating them. Looked up from germline, CDR1 is LNHDA and CDR2 is SQIVND (reference sequence). The CDR3 consists of 15 residues. This chain's CDR3 is CASSPGALSNQPQHF. CDR3 coding DNA: TGTGCCAGTAGTCCAGGGGCTCTGAGCAATCAGCCCCAGCATTTT. Variable domain in full (rest from reference TRBV19 and TRBJ1-5): DGGITQSPKYLFRKEGQNVTLSCEQNLNHDAMYWYRQDPGQGLRLIYYSQIVNDFQKGDIAEGYSVSREKKESFPLTVTSAQKNPTAFYLCASSPGALSNQPQHFGDGTRLSIL.

Comment on this clone: The sample has other DNA sequences that encode this CDR3 too. This chain uses TRBV6-5 with TRBJ2-1, with 9 bases fitting TRBD2. Germline values: CDR1 MNHEY, CDR2 SVGAGI. Germline trimming cut 0 bases from V and 4 bases from J; bases unmatched to any gene: 4. CDR3 length: 16 amino acids. CDR3 amino acids: CASSYSGLAGYNEQFF. The CDR3 region has the DNA TGTGCCAGCAGTTACTCTGGCCTAGCGGGGTACAATGAGCAGTTCTTC.

This chain joins TRBV27 and TRBJ1-2; TRBD1 agrees at 7 bases. The CDR3 sequence is 15 residues long. V lost 5 bases and J lost 7; bases outside the gene matches: 13. Germline V gene sequence: CDR1 MNHEY, CDR2 SMNVEV (reference sequence). The CDR3 region has the DNA TGTGCCAGCAGTCCCCACCCGACAGGGTCTCGTGGCTACACCTTC. Its translation: CASSPHPTGSRGYTF.

The chain couples TRBV3-1 (or the pseudogene TRBV3-2) to TRBJ1-1, with D possibly being TRBD1 (6 bases). The germline V gene encodes CDR1 LGHDT and CDR2 YNNKEL (reference sequence). CDR3 length: 14 amino acids. The germline V and J ends were trimmed by 4 bases and 1 base, with 10 bases remaining between them. The CDR3: CASSPTGQNTEAFF. In nucleotides, the CDR3 is TGTGCCAGCAGCCCAACGGGACAGAACACTGAAGCTTTCTTT.

The gene calls are TRBV4-3 and TRBJ2-3; TRBD2 matches 7 bases. The V gene end was trimmed by 3 bases and the J gene end by 6 bases; junction bases not matched to a gene: 9. The germline gives CDR1 LGHNA, CDR2 YSLEER. The CDR3 is 15 amino acids. The CDR3 region is CASSQGEGTGDTQYF. CDR3 DNA: TGCGCCAGCAGCCAGGGGGAGGGGACTGGCGATACGCAGTATTTT.

This clone showed up just a few times. The chain carries TRBV14 and TRBJ1-1, with 7 bases fitting TRBD1. The CDR3 consists of 16 residues. Germline V lookup: CDR1 SGHDN, CDR2 FVKESK. The V and J ends lost 4 bases and 5 bases, in that order; junction bases with no gene match: 13. CDR3 in amino acids: CASSLPGDHRGTEAFF. Here the CDR3 DNA reads TGTGCCAGCAGCCTCCCTGGGGATCACAGGGGAACTGAAGCTTTCTTT.

The chain uses TRBV5-1 and TRBJ2-1; D is possibly TRBD2 (5 bases). V lost 4 bases and J lost 9, with 23 bases in between. The germline gives CDR1 SGHRS, CDR2 YFSETQ. The CDR3 loop spans 16 amino acids. The CDR3, as DNA: TGCGCCAGCAGCATGCCAGGACTCACTAGTTCGGTTGAGCAGTTCTTC. This sequence encodes CASSMPGLTSSVEQFF.

The J gene is TRBJ1-1, the V gene TRBV18; TRBD1 aligns across 9 bases. Germline CDR1 reads KGHSH; CDR2 reads LQKENI. After removal of 3 bases from V and 3 bases from J, the junction contained 11 bases not matched to a gene. The CDR3 sequence is 17 residues long. The CDR3 here is CASSPMGTGSVYTEAFF. DNA of the CDR3: TGTGCCAGCTCACCTATGGGGACAGGGTCGGTGTACACTGAAGCTTTCTTT.

This chain links TRBV19 with TRBJ1-2; D is ambiguous. Per germline, CDR1 LNHDA and CDR2 SQIVND (reference sequence). CDR3 length: 17 amino acids. V was shortened by 3 bases and J by 5 bases, with 22 bases between the two germline ends. DNA for the CDR3: TGTGCCAGTAGTATTAACCCCTCCCGCACCCTAGTTTATGGCTACACCTTC. Translated: CASSINPSRTLVYGYTF.

The rearrangement uses TRBV6-5 and TRBJ2-5, with TRBD1 identical over 8 bases. The CDR3 loop spans 16 amino acids. J was trimmed by 5 bases and V by 0 bases; bases with no gene match: 8. The germline V gene has CDR1 MNHEY and CDR2 SVGAGI. CDR3: CASSYSKSQGAETQYF. In DNA, the CDR3 is TGTGCCAGCAGTTACTCGAAAAGTCAGGGGGCTGAGACCCAGTACTTC.

This CDR3 is CAWSTGGPEETQYF. The CDR3 region has the DNA TGTGCCTGGAGTACGGGGGGGCCCGAAGAGACCCAGTACTTC. The gene calls are TRBV30 and TRBJ2-5; 8 nucleotides line up with TRBD2. The V gene end was trimmed by 2 bases and the J gene end by 3 bases; junction bases not matched to a gene: 5. Looked up from germline, CDR1 is GTSNPN and CDR2 is SVGIG (reference sequence). This CDR3 comprises 14 residues.

V and J are TRBV5-1 and TRBJ1-4, with unresolved D. The V end was cut by 2 bases, the J end by 0 bases, with 8 bases between. This CDR3 region has 15 residues. CDR1 is SGHRS and CDR2 is YFSETQ in the germline V gene. The CDR3 nucleotides read TGCGCCAGCAGCTTTTCGACATCAACTAATGAAAAACTGTTTTTT. As protein: CASSFSTSTNEKLFF.

J is TRBJ2-1 and V is TRBV4-3, with TRBD2 matching 14 bases. There are 20 residues in the CDR3. Germline assignment: CDR1 LGHNA and CDR2 YSLEER. V lost 1 base, J lost 3 bases, and 11 bases stayed unmatched. The CDR3 spells CASSQGGGLAGVRDYNEQFF. The CDR3 DNA sequence: TGCGCCAGCAGCCAAGGTGGGGGACTAGCGGGAGTTCGGGACTACAATGAGCAGTTCTTC.